These 14 T cell receptor beta chains originate from one sample sequenced in a study of Tregs in tolerant kidney transplant recipients (dated by TCRdb to between 2018 and 2021). The protocol used for the library was the immunoSEQ multiplex PCR assay. In its TCRdb copy, this immuneACCESS table keeps in-frame sequences only and misses some clones. Where compared with another copy, unresolved V genes explain less than half of these, and the others have no known cause. The sample data list 110,000 or so clones, and approximately 90% of these were observed just once. Of the sample, approximately 0.54% falls within the top ten clones. The sample taken for sequencing was CD4+ T cells from blood. These receptors originate from a human donor in good health.

This clone was recorded once. The chain carries TRBV19 and TRBJ2-1; D may correspond to TRBD1 or TRBD2 (5 bases each). Germline V gives CDR1 LNHDA, CDR2 SQIVND (reference sequence). This CDR3 has 14 amino acids. V was shortened by 4 bases and J by 5 bases, with 12 bases between the two germline ends. The CDR3 coding sequence is TGTGCCAGTAGTACCCGGGACCCCGACAATGAGCAGTTCTTC. Its protein is CASSTRDPDNEQFF.

The CDR3 DNA is TGTGCCAGCAGCCAAGAAAGGGGTACTACGAACACCGGGGAGCTGTTTTTT. Translation: CASSQERGTTNTGELFF. V is TRBV4-2 and J is TRBJ2-2; a possible D gene is TRBD1 (5 bases). Deletions cut 0 bases from V and 0 bases from J, with 11 bases between. This CDR3 contains 17 residues. CDR1 is LGHNA and CDR2 is YNFKEQ in the germline V gene.

The chain employs TRBV4-1 and TRBJ2-1, with 9 positions matching TRBD1. Germline assignment: CDR1 MGHRA and CDR2 YSYEKL. The CDR3 runs 13 residues. J lost 15 bases, V lost 0 bases, and 6 bases had no gene match. CDR3 region: CASSQDAGTGRFF. In nucleotides, the CDR3 is TGCGCCAGCAGCCAAGACGCCGGGACAGGGCGGTTCTTC.

This chain connects TRBV6-1 to TRBJ1-2; 7 positions match TRBD1. The trim removed 6 bases at V and 4 bases at J, leaving 14 bases unmatched. The CDR3 covers 16 residues. Germline CDR1 reads MNHNS; CDR2 reads SASEGT. CDR3 loop: CASSETPGQTFYGYTF. Written as DNA, the CDR3 is TGTGCCAGCAGCGAAACCCCGGGACAGACCTTCTATGGCTACACCTTC.

V is TRBV5-1 and J is TRBJ2-5; 9 nucleotides match TRBD2. The CDR3 consists of 13 residues. The ends lost 7 bases at V and 2 bases at J; junction bases unmatched: 3. CDR1 and CDR2 (germline): SGHRS, YFSETQ. The DNA for the CDR3 is TGCGCCAGCTATCTAGCGGGGCAAGAGACCCAGTACTTC. This gives the protein CASYLAGQETQYF. The full variable domain, with the rest looked up from reference TRBV5-1 and TRBJ2-5, is KAGVTQTPRYLIKTRGQQVTLSCSPISGHRSVSWYQQTPGQGLQFLFEYFSETQRNKGNFPGRFSGRQFSNSRSEMNVSTLELGDSALYLCASYLAGQETQYFGPGTRLLVL.

J is TRBJ2-4 and V is TRBV10-3; 7 nucleotides match TRBD1. CDR3 length: 13 residues. V was clipped by 10 bases and J by 2 bases; unmatched bases: 5. Germline CDR1 ENHRY, CDR2 SYGVKD. The CDR3 region is CATSTGTKNIQYF. CDR3 DNA: TGTGCCACCTCGACAGGGACCAAAAACATTCAGTACTTC.

The CDR3 reads CASLGGTGVSNTGELFF. The CDR3 DNA reads as TGTGCCAGCCTCGGGGGGACAGGAGTGTCGAACACCGGGGAGCTGTTTTTT. This chain links TRBV19 with TRBJ2-2; weak D call: TRBD1 (8 bases). The germline gives CDR1 LNHDA, CDR2 SQIVND (reference sequence). The CDR3 loop spans 17 amino acids. Deletions cut 9 bases from V and 0 bases from J, with 20 bases between.

V and J are TRBV29-1 and TRBJ1-2; possibly TRBD1 for D (6 bases). The CDR3 length is 12 residues. With 5 bases removed from V and 7 bases from J, the gap between germline ends came to 14 bases. The germline V gene has CDR1 SQVTM and CDR2 ANQGSEA. The CDR3 DNA reads as TGCAGCGTTTACTCAACAGGGTTTGGCTACACCTTC. As protein: CSVYSTGFGYTF.

V is TRBV5-1 and J is TRBJ2-1; either TRBD1 or TRBD2 may supply D (7 bases each). Germline CDR1 SGHRS, CDR2 YFSETQ. This CDR3 contains 16 residues. V lost 6 bases and J lost 0, with 16 bases in between. CDR3 sequence (DNA): TGCGCCAGCACCTCAGGGGGGGGCGCCTCCTACAATGAGCAGTTCTTC. Its translation: CASTSGGGASYNEQFF.

This clone has only one observation. This chain connects TRBV10-3 to TRBJ2-7; TRBD1 agrees at 11 bases. From germline, CDR1 is ENHRY and CDR2 SYGVKD. V lost 2 bases to trimming and J lost 3 bases; unmatched junction nucleotides: 0. The CDR3 loop spans 14 amino acids. The CDR3 is CAISEGTGGYEQYF. The DNA for the CDR3 is TGTGCCATCAGTGAGGGGACAGGGGGCTACGAGCAGTACTTC.

This clone was observed a single time. The rearrangement links TRBV5-1 to TRBJ2-5; TRBD1 agrees at 10 bases. The V and J ends lost 3 bases and 2 bases, in that order; junction bases with no gene match: 7. The CDR3 runs to 16 residues. Germline V lookup: CDR1 SGHRS, CDR2 YFSETQ. The CDR3 DNA is TGCGCCAGCAGCTCCTCAGACAGGGGGCCACAAGAGACCCAGTACTTC. Amino acids: CASSSSDRGPQETQYF.

The chain is built from TRBV6-5 and TRBJ1-1; 7 bases fit TRBD1. The germline CDR1 and CDR2 sequences are MNHEY and SVGAGI. This CDR3 has 15 amino acids. V lost 2 bases to trimming and J lost 7 bases; unmatched junction nucleotides: 10. CDR3 DNA: TGTGCCAGCAGTTACCCTCAGGGGGGGAAGCGTGAAGCTTTCTTT. This encodes CASSYPQGGKREAFF.

V and J are TRBV29-1 and TRBJ2-2; no reliable D call. V was pared by 4 bases and J by 1 base, with 4 bases between. CDR1 and CDR2 from the germline V gene are SQVTM and ANQGSEA. The CDR3 runs 12 residues. For the CDR3, the DNA is TGCAGCGTTGTAGGGAACACCGGGGAGCTGTTTTTT. Protein sequence: CSVVGNTGELFF.

The chain recombines TRBV9 with TRBJ1-2; D may be TRBD1 (5 bases). V shed 4 bases and J shed 0 bases, with 13 bases lying between them. Looked up from germline, CDR1 is SGDLS and CDR2 is YYNGEE. The CDR3 length is 15 residues. The CDR3 nucleotides are TGTGCCAGCAGCCCGGGACGGCTCACTAACTATGGCTACACCTTC. Its translation is CASSPGRLTNYGYTF.